This is a list of T cell receptor beta chains from one sample in a study of blood T cell repertoires in COVID-19. Sequencing was performed with immunoSEQ multiplex PCR; in TCRdb, only in-frame clones are kept and a portion is missing. The table includes about 310,000 clones, about 90% detected once. Sequences were obtained from peripheral blood. The source of these receptors is a woman under 40 with COVID-19, enrolled during active disease. CDR3s include the opening cysteine and the closing phenylalanine or tryptophan. The order of the fields is clone size, D gene, V gene, J gene, CDR3 protein, CDR3 DNA. D genes are given only for firm matches. Some rows mark clone size as missing; the rest say once, few, many or name a class of expanded clone.

abundance: NA; d_gene: TRBD2; v_gene: TRBV27; j_gene: TRBJ2-7; CDR3aa: CASSLSGRGGSYEQYF; CDR3nt: TGTGCCAGCAGTTTAAGCGGGAGAGGGGGGTCCTACGAGCAGTACTTC
abundance: NA; d_gene: NA; v_gene: TRBV30; j_gene: TRBJ1-2; CDR3aa: CAWSLGDTYGYTF; CDR3nt: TGTGCCTGGAGTCTTGGGGACACCTATGGCTACACCTTC
abundance: once; d_gene: TRBD2; v_gene: TRBV29-1; j_gene: TRBJ2-7; CDR3aa: CSVVATSGEQYF; CDR3nt: TGCAGCGTTGTCGCGACTAGCGGCGAGCAGTACTTC
abundance: NA; d_gene: TRBD1; v_gene: TRBV15; j_gene: TRBJ1-1; CDR3aa: CATSRAAPGGLTGAFF; CDR3nt: TGTGCCACCAGCAGAGCCGCTCCAGGGGGTCTCACCGGAGCTTTCTTT
abundance: few; d_gene: NA; v_gene: TRBV5-4; j_gene: TRBJ1-2; CDR3aa: CASSLGGGGDYGYTF; CDR3nt: TGTGCCAGCAGCTTGGGGGGAGGCGGGGACTATGGCTACACCTTC
abundance: NA; d_gene: TRBD1; v_gene: TRBV10-3; j_gene: TRBJ2-5; CDR3aa: CAITKGTGDGVETQYF; CDR3nt: TGTGCCATCACGAAAGGGACAGGGGACGGAGTAGAGACCCAGTACTTC
abundance: NA; d_gene: NA; v_gene: TRBV5-1; j_gene: TRBJ1-1; CDR3aa: CASRSETEAFF; CDR3nt: TGCGCCAGCAGAAGTGAGACTGAAGCTTTCTTT
abundance: NA; d_gene: TRBD1; v_gene: TRBV7-6; j_gene: TRBJ2-1; CDR3aa: CASSPGQGTDEQFF; CDR3nt: TGTGCCAGCAGCCCAGGACAGGGGACGGATGAGCAGTTCTTC
abundance: NA; d_gene: NA; v_gene: TRBV5-4; j_gene: TRBJ1-1; CDR3aa: CASSFGGNTEAFF; CDR3nt: TGTGCCAGCAGCTTCGGGGGAAACACTGAAGCTTTCTTT
abundance: NA; d_gene: TRBD1; v_gene: TRBV27; j_gene: TRBJ2-7; CDR3aa: CASSSDFGQGTYEQYF; CDR3nt: TGTGCCAGCAGTTCCGACTTCGGACAGGGGACCTACGAGCAGTACTTC
abundance: NA; d_gene: TRBD1; v_gene: TRBV2; j_gene: TRBJ2-3; CDR3aa: CASSDGTGGSDTQYF; CDR3nt: TGTGCCAGCAGTGATGGGACAGGGGGATCCGATACGCAGTATTTT
abundance: NA; d_gene: TRBD2; v_gene: TRBV6-1; j_gene: TRBJ2-1; CDR3aa: CASSEIRLAEGNEQFF; CDR3nt: TGTGCCAGCAGTGAAATTCGGCTAGCGGAGGGGAATGAGCAGTTCTTC
abundance: few; d_gene: NA; v_gene: TRBV6-4; j_gene: TRBJ2-3; CDR3aa: CASSAGSTDTQYF; CDR3nt: TGTGCCAGCAGTGCGGGTAGCACAGATACGCAGTATTTT
abundance: NA; d_gene: NA; v_gene: TRBV24-1; j_gene: TRBJ2-1; CDR3aa: CATATGNEQFF; CDR3nt: TGTGCCACCGCAACAGGCAATGAGCAGTTCTTC
abundance: NA; d_gene: TRBD2; v_gene: TRBV6-5; j_gene: TRBJ2-1; CDR3aa: CASSYSGGRVDEQFF; CDR3nt: TGTGCCAGCAGTTACTCGGGCGGGAGAGTCGATGAGCAGTTCTTC
abundance: NA; d_gene: NA; v_gene: TRBV30; j_gene: TRBJ1-1; CDR3aa: CAWSVLRGLNTEAFF; CDR3nt: TGTGCCTGGAGTGTATTAAGAGGCCTGAACACTGAAGCTTTCTTT
abundance: NA; d_gene: TRBD1; v_gene: TRBV4-1; j_gene: TRBJ1-4; CDR3aa: CASSSYRGQGEKLFF; CDR3nt: TGCGCCAGCAGCTCATACAGGGGGCAGGGTGAAAAACTGTTTTTT
abundance: NA; d_gene: TRBD1; v_gene: TRBV18; j_gene: TRBJ2-1; CDR3aa: CASSRQGSSYNEQFF; CDR3nt: TGTGCCAGCTCACGACAGGGTAGCTCCTACAATGAGCAGTTCTTC
abundance: NA; d_gene: NA; v_gene: TRBV27; j_gene: TRBJ1-5; CDR3aa: CASSTAGGPRQPQHF; CDR3nt: TGTGCCAGCAGTACGGCGGGGGGCCCCAGGCAGCCCCAGCATTTT
abundance: NA; d_gene: NA; v_gene: TRBV2; j_gene: TRBJ1-5; CDR3aa: CASTTGPRDQPQHF; CDR3nt: TGTGCCAGCACTACCGGGCCGCGGGATCAGCCCCAGCATTTT
abundance: NA; d_gene: TRBD1; v_gene: TRBV19; j_gene: TRBJ1-2; CDR3aa: CASSPPDRVRRGYTF; CDR3nt: TGTGCCAGTAGTCCACCTGACAGGGTGCGTCGTGGCTACACCTTC
abundance: NA; d_gene: TRBD1; v_gene: TRBV6-5; j_gene: TRBJ1-1; CDR3aa: CASSFGRGRDTEAFF; CDR3nt: TGTGCCAGCAGTTTTGGCAGGGGGCGGGACACTGAAGCTTTCTTT
abundance: NA; d_gene: NA; v_gene: TRBV20-1; j_gene: TRBJ2-5; CDR3aa: CSARYQETQYF; CDR3nt: TGCAGTGCTCGGTACCAAGAGACCCAGTACTTC
abundance: NA; d_gene: NA; v_gene: TRBV9; j_gene: TRBJ1-3; CDR3aa: CASSLTDGRTQRRFSGNTIYF; CDR3nt: TGTGCCAGCAGCCTAACCGATGGCCGGACTCAGCGTAGATTCTCTGGAAACACCATATATTTT
abundance: few; d_gene: TRBD2; v_gene: TRBV5-4; j_gene: TRBJ2-1; CDR3aa: CASSRPGLGYNEQFF; CDR3nt: TGTGCCAGCAGCCGACCGGGACTAGGGTACAATGAGCAGTTCTTC
abundance: NA; d_gene: NA; v_gene: TRBV28; j_gene: TRBJ1-2; CDR3aa: CASRTGPTNYGYTF; CDR3nt: TGTGCCAGCAGAACAGGGCCTACTAACTATGGCTACACCTTC
abundance: NA; d_gene: NA; v_gene: TRBV6-6; j_gene: TRBJ2-2; CDR3aa: CASSYSVARSSAELFF; CDR3nt: TGTGCCAGCAGTTACTCTGTCGCTAGGTCTTCTGCGGAGCTGTTTTTT
abundance: NA; d_gene: TRBD1; v_gene: TRBV27; j_gene: TRBJ1-6; CDR3aa: CASSAWDRGSNSPLHF; CDR3nt: TGTGCCAGCAGTGCCTGGGACAGGGGATCTAATTCACCCCTCCACTTT
abundance: NA; d_gene: NA; v_gene: TRBV14; j_gene: TRBJ2-6; CDR3aa: CASSPDRSLSGANVLTF; CDR3nt: TGTGCCAGCAGCCCTGACAGGAGTCTCTCTGGGGCCAACGTCCTGACTTTC